Each of the 27 T cell receptor beta chains below was sequenced from the same sample in a study of blood T cell repertoires in COVID-19. Assay used: immunoSEQ multiplex PCR; TCRdb lists only in-frame clones, some missing. Of about 100,000 clones detected, approximately 80% appear once; the ten largest clones hold roughly 13%. The material sequenced was peripheral blood. These receptors all stem from a man between 45 and 60 years old with active or convalescent COVID-19.

The chain couples TRBV7-9 to TRBJ1-1; TRBD1 might be the D (5 bases). Trimming shortened V by 2 bases and J by 8 bases, and 12 bases separated the two germline ends. The germline CDR1 and CDR2 sequences are SEHNR and FQNEAQ (reference sequence). This CDR3 comprises 13 residues. The CDR3 DNA reads as TGTGCCAGCAGCTTATCTGAACCAGGGGAAGCTTTCTTT. This encodes CASSLSEPGEAFF.

As DNA, the CDR3 is TGTGCCAGCTCACGCCCGTCTGGAGCTGGGGCCAACGTCCTGACTTTC. It specifies CASSRPSGAGANVLTF. This rearrangement joins TRBV18 to TRBJ2-6; D is unresolved. CDR1 and CDR2 (germline): KGHSH, LQKENI. CDR3 length equals 16 residues. Trimming removed 4 bases from V and 2 bases from J, with 12 bases in between.

This chain links TRBV3-1 (or the pseudogene TRBV3-2) with TRBJ1-2; the D is unclear. Germline CDR1 is LGHDT and CDR2 is YNNKEL (reference sequence). The length of the CDR3 is 15 residues. V was shortened by 2 bases and J by 1 base, with 11 bases between the two germline ends. The DNA of the CDR3 is TGTGCCAGCAGCCAAAACAGTCTTTATAACTATGGCTACACCTTC. This translates into CASSQNSLYNYGYTF.

The V and J genes are TRBV3-1 (or the pseudogene TRBV3-2) and TRBJ1-1; maybe TRBD1 (6 bases). V lost 0 bases to trimming and J lost 4 bases, with 15 bases between them. The CDR3 extends over 16 amino acids. Germline assignment: CDR1 LGHDT and CDR2 YNNKEL (reference sequence). In DNA, the CDR3 is TGTGCCAGCAGCCAAGATCTGGCGGCCAGGGGCACTGAAGCTTTCTTT. It codes for CASSQDLAARGTEAFF.

The V call is TRBV10-1, the J call TRBJ2-7; 8 nucleotides agree with TRBD2. Germline CDR1 reads WNHNN; CDR2 reads SYGVQD (reference sequence). Trimming removed 6 bases from V and 6 bases from J; junction bases left unmatched: 10. There are 14 residues in the CDR3. The CDR3 region is CASSSGTRTTEQYF. The CDR3 region has the DNA TGCGCCAGCAGCTCCGGGACTAGGACCACCGAGCAGTACTTC.

The chain employs TRBV6-2 or TRBV6-3 and TRBJ2-3, with 12 bases fitting TRBD2. Trimming at V came to 0 bases and at J to 3 bases, leaving 7 bases not matched to a gene. Germline V gene data show CDR1 as MNHEY and CDR2 as SVGEGT. The CDR3 loop spans 18 amino acids. CDR3 in amino acids: CASSYSMWLAGGTDTQYF. CDR3 sequence (DNA): TGTGCCAGCAGTTACTCGATGTGGCTAGCGGGAGGGACAGATACGCAGTATTTT.

The chain uses TRBV28 and TRBJ1-6, with 8 bases fitting TRBD1. Trimming took 5 bases from V and 14 from J; bases not matched to a gene: 11. The length of the CDR3 is 14 residues. In germline, CDR1 is MDHEN, CDR2 SYDVKM. The CDR3 DNA reads TGTGCCAGCAGTCCGGGACAGGTCGAGCCGACCCTCCACTTT. This gives the protein CASSPGQVEPTLHF. Together with reference TRBV28 and TRBJ1-6, the CDR3 gives the full variable domain: DVKVTQSSRYLVKRTGEKVFLECVQDMDHENMFWYRQDPGLGLRLIYFSYDVKMKEKGDIPEGYSVSREKKERFSLILESASTNQTSMYLCASSPGQVEPTLHFGNGTRLTVT.

The rearrangement uses TRBV4-1 and TRBJ2-1, with 12 nucleotides matching TRBD2. Germline V gives CDR1 MGHRA, CDR2 YSYEKL. The CDR3 contains 16 residues. J lost 0 bases, V lost 4 bases, and 1 base had no gene match. The CDR3 sequence: CASSLGLAGSYNEQFF. CDR3 coding DNA: TGCGCCAGCAGCCTGGGACTAGCGGGCTCCTACAATGAGCAGTTCTTC.

The V and J genes are TRBV27 and TRBJ1-2; D is unclear. Germline loops: CDR1 MNHEY, CDR2 SMNVEV (reference sequence). This CDR3 is 13 amino acids long. The V gene lost 2 bases and the J gene lost 5 bases, with 9 bases spanning the gap. The CDR3 reads CASSLQVGYGYTF. The CDR3 bases are TGTGCCAGCAGTTTACAGGTTGGGTATGGCTACACCTTC.

This clone was seen once. The rearrangement links TRBV3-1 (or the pseudogene TRBV3-2) to TRBJ2-4, with 8 bases matching TRBD2. Germline lookup yields CDR1 LGHDT and CDR2 YNNKEL (reference sequence). CDR3 size: 16 residues. J was trimmed by 3 bases and V by 4 bases; bases with no gene match: 8. The DNA for the CDR3 is TGTGCCAGCAGCCCAGAGCGGGAGAGTGGCAAAAACATTCAGTACTTC. Translation: CASSPERESGKNIQYF.

This clone was found once. V usage is TRBV2 and J usage is TRBJ1-5, with TRBD1 matching over 9 bases. In germline, CDR1 is SNHLY, CDR2 FYNNEI. The length of the CDR3 is 15 residues. V dropped 6 bases and J dropped 4; count of bases not matched to a gene: 7. CDR3 residues: CASRPRTGENQPQHF. Written as DNA, the CDR3 is TGTGCCAGCAGACCCAGGACAGGGGAGAATCAGCCCCAGCATTTT.

This chain connects TRBV9 to TRBJ1-4; 7 nucleotides line up with TRBD1. Trimming at V came to 0 bases and at J to 1 base, leaving 0 bases not matched to a gene. The CDR3 length is 15 residues. Germline V gives CDR1 SGDLS, CDR2 YYNGEE. The CDR3 is CASSVGQGTNEKLFF. CDR3 bases: TGTGCCAGCAGCGTAGGACAGGGAACTAATGAAAAACTGTTTTTT. Combining the CDR3 with reference TRBV9 and TRBJ1-4 gives the whole variable domain DSGVTQTPKHLITATGQRVTLRCSPRSGDLSVYWYQQSLDQGLQFLIQYYNGEERAKGNILERFSAQQFPDLHSELNLSSLELGDSALYFCASSVGQGTNEKLFFGSGTQLSVL.

This chain joins TRBV18 and TRBJ1-1; D remains unclear. Germline loops: CDR1 KGHSH, CDR2 LQKENI. Deletions cut 0 bases from V and 7 bases from J, with 12 bases between. This CDR3 has 14 amino acids. The CDR3 here is CASSPPPGYVEAFF. Written as DNA, the CDR3 is TGTGCCAGCTCACCACCCCCGGGTTATGTTGAAGCTTTCTTT.

The sample holds one count of this clone. The rearrangement links TRBV24-1 to TRBJ2-7; the D is unclear. Trimming took 3 bases from V and 3 from J, leaving 8 bases between them. The germline V gene encodes CDR1 KGHDR and CDR2 SFDVKD. CDR3 length equals 13 residues. The DNA for the CDR3 is TGTGCCACCAGTGATCCCCGGAGCTACGAGCAGTACTTC. As protein: CATSDPRSYEQYF.

The CDR3 nucleotides read TGTGCCAGCAGCAAACAGGTGATCACAGATACGCAGTATTTT. Residues: CASSKQVITDTQYF. This chain connects TRBV9 to TRBJ2-3; maybe TRBD1 (5 bases). The germline V and J ends were trimmed by 4 bases and 2 bases, with 11 bases remaining between them. CDR3 length: 14 amino acids. Germline CDR1 SGDLS, CDR2 YYNGEE.

The chain employs TRBV12-3 or TRBV12-4 and TRBJ1-3; no reliable D call. V was trimmed by 5 bases and J by 7 bases, leaving 9 bases between them. This CDR3 has 12 amino acids. In DNA, the CDR3 is TGTGCCAGCAGTAGGAGGGAGAACACCATATATTTT. It codes for CASSRRENTIYF.

This chain links TRBV7-9 with TRBJ1-2; 7 bases map to TRBD1. CDR3 length equals 14 residues. The ends lost 6 bases at V and 4 bases at J; junction bases unmatched: 8. Looked up from germline, CDR1 is SEHNR and CDR2 is FQNEAQ (reference sequence). In nucleotides, the CDR3 is TGTGCCAGCAGACGCGGACAGGACGGCTATGGCTACACCTTC. Translating gives CASRRGQDGYGYTF.

This chain's CDR3 is CASSLVATDIQYF. The CDR3, as DNA: TGTGCCAGCAGCTTAGTAGCGACGGACATTCAGTACTTC. The chain recombines TRBV7-9 with TRBJ2-4; D possibly corresponds to TRBD2 (5 bases). V shed 1 base and J shed 8 bases, with 9 bases lying between them. Germline lookup yields CDR1 SEHNR and CDR2 FQNEAQ (reference sequence). The CDR3 is 13 residues long.

The J gene is TRBJ1-1, the V gene TRBV29-1; D gene ambiguous. V was pared by 0 bases and J by 10 bases, with 15 bases between. The germline gives CDR1 SQVTM, CDR2 ANQGSEA. The CDR3 totals 13 residues. CDR3 protein: CSVEDSGIVGAFF. Here the CDR3 DNA reads TGCAGCGTTGAAGATTCGGGGATCGTAGGAGCTTTCTTT.

The chain couples TRBV24-1 to TRBJ2-3, with D tentatively TRBD2 (6 bases). Germline loops: CDR1 KGHDR, CDR2 SFDVKD. V was shortened by 9 bases and J by 2 bases, with 20 bases between the two germline ends. The CDR3 length is 16 residues. CDR3: CATSGRGPRHTDTQYF. The CDR3 DNA is TGTGCCACCTCTGGGCGGGGCCCGAGACACACAGATACGCAGTATTTT.

The rearrangement joins TRBV11-2 to TRBJ1-2; maybe TRBD1 (5 bases). In germline, CDR1 is SGHAT, CDR2 FQNNGV. V was pared by 3 bases and J by 6 bases, with 11 bases between. CDR3 length: 13 amino acids. The CDR3 sequence: CASSLSGQDGYTF. The CDR3 DNA reads as TGTGCCAGCAGCTTGTCAGGGCAAGATGGCTACACCTTC.

V usage is TRBV11-3 and J usage is TRBJ2-3; D gene unclear. This CDR3 has 13 residues. CDR1 and CDR2 from the germline V gene are SGHNT and YENEEA. Deletions cut 1 base from V and 4 bases from J, with 6 bases between. The CDR3 is CASSLGPADTQYF. The CDR3 DNA follows: TGTGCCAGCAGCTTAGGGCCCGCAGATACGCAGTATTTT. Combining the CDR3 with reference TRBV11-3 and TRBJ2-3 gives the whole variable domain EAGVVQSPRYKIIEKKQPVAFWCNPISGHNTLYWYLQNLGQGPELLIRYENEEAVDDSQLPKDRFSAERLKGVDSTLKIQPAELGDSAVYLCASSLGPADTQYFGPGTRLTVL.

The chain has TRBV30 and TRBJ1-2, with D unresolved. The V gene lost 5 bases and the J gene lost 8 bases, with 15 bases spanning the gap. The germline V gene has CDR1 GTSNPN and CDR2 SVGIG (reference sequence). This CDR3 contains 12 residues. CDR3 region: CAWSQALRGYTF. In DNA form, the CDR3 reads TGTGCCTGGTCACAAGCGCTACGAGGCTACACCTTC. The whole variable domain, filled in from reference TRBV30 and TRBJ1-2, reads SQTIHQWPATLVQPVGSPLSLECTVEGTSNPNLYWYRQAAGRGLQLLFYSVGIGQISSEVPQNLSASRPQDRQFILSSKKLLLSDSGFYLCAWSQALRGYTFGSGTRLTVV.

The chain employs TRBV12-5 and TRBJ1-5; D call uncertain. This CDR3 is 13 amino acids long. Germline CDR1 LGHNT, CDR2 FRNRAP. The V and J ends lost 6 bases and 2 bases respectively, with 8 bases between them. CDR3 region: CASGRAGNQPQHF. CDR3 bases: TGTGCTAGTGGACGAGCGGGCAATCAGCCCCAGCATTTT.

The chain joins TRBV30 to TRBJ2-1, with D maybe TRBD2 (5 bases). V dropped 8 bases and J dropped 0 bases, with 14 bases sitting between them. The length of the CDR3 is 14 residues. In germline, CDR1 is GTSNPN, CDR2 SVGIG (reference sequence). CDR3 nucleotides: TGTGCCAGAGAGCGGTCCTACTCCTACAATGAGCAGTTCTTC. Translated: CARERSYSYNEQFF.

V usage is TRBV18 and J usage is TRBJ1-1; D not resolved. Trimming left V 6 bases short and J 3 bases short, with 14 bases between. Per the germline V gene, CDR1 is KGHSH and CDR2 is LQKENI. CDR3 size: 14 residues. The chain's CDR3 is CASSRDVRDTEAFF. The DNA of the CDR3 is TGTGCCAGCTCCCGAGACGTACGGGACACTGAAGCTTTCTTT.

This clone was detected a few times. The chain has TRBV5-4 and TRBJ1-1; D is unresolved. Germline CDR1 SGHNT, CDR2 YYREEE (reference sequence). Trimming stripped 3 bases from V and 6 bases from J, with 12 bases between. This CDR3 is built from 13 residues. CDR3 residues: CASSYSPEPEAFF. Written as DNA, the CDR3 is TGTGCCAGCAGCTATAGCCCCGAGCCTGAAGCTTTCTTT.